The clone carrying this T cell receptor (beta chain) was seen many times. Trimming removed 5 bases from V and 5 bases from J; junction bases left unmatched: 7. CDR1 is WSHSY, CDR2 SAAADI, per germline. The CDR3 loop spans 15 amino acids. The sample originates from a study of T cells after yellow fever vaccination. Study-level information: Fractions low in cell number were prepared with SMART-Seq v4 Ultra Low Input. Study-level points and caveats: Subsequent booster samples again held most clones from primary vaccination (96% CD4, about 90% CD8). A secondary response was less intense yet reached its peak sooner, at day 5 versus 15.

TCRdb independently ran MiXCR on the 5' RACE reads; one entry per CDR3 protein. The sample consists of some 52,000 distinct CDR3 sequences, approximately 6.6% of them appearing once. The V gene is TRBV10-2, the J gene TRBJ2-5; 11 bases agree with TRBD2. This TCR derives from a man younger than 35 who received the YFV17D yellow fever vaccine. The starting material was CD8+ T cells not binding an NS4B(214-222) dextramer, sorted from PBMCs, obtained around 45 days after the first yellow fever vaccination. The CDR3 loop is CASSIVAGGHETQYF. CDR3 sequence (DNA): TGCGCCAGCAGTATCGTAGCGGGGGGGCATGAGACCCAGTACTTC.